Each of the 6 T cell receptor beta chains below was sequenced from the same sample in a study of blood T cell repertoires in COVID-19. Data came from immunoSEQ multiplex PCR; TCRdb stores just in-frame clones and leaves some out. The sample holds 130,000 to 150,000 clones, approximately 80% seen once. Specimen: peripheral blood. Receptors originate from a human donor in a cohort sampled during active COVID-19.

The J gene is TRBJ1-1, the V gene TRBV13; no clear D gene. V was pared by 4 bases and J by 5 bases, with 14 bases between. Per germline, CDR1 PRHDT and CDR2 FYEKMQ (reference sequence). CDR3 length: 14 amino acids. CDR3 amino acids: CASSSLEGQTEAFF. Here the CDR3 DNA reads TGTGCCAGCAGCTCCCTAGAGGGTCAGACTGAAGCTTTCTTT.

V and J are TRBV3-1 (or the pseudogene TRBV3-2) and TRBJ1-1; a weak D match, TRBD1 (6 bases). This CDR3 is 14 amino acids long. Looked up from germline, CDR1 is LGHDT and CDR2 is YNNKEL (reference sequence). V was shortened by 2 bases and J by 4 bases, with 11 bases between the two germline ends. The CDR3 region is CASSQPSGATEAFF. DNA for the CDR3: TGTGCCAGCAGCCAACCCTCAGGGGCCACTGAAGCTTTCTTT.

V is TRBV6-5 and J is TRBJ2-2; a weak D match, TRBD1 (7 bases). Per the germline V gene, CDR1 is MNHEY and CDR2 is SVGAGI. Trimming took off 2 bases at V and 4 bases at J, with 11 bases between the two ends. The CDR3 spans 15 residues. In DNA form, the CDR3 reads TGTGCCAGCAGTTACCTCCAGGGGGGCACCGGGGAGCTGTTTTTT. Its protein is CASSYLQGGTGELFF.

This clone has only a few counts. The rearrangement uses TRBV6-5 and TRBJ1-1; 8 bases line up with TRBD1. The CDR3 extends over 13 amino acids. The J segment lost 4 bases and the V segment lost 6 bases, leaving 4 bases of the junction unmatched. Germline V gene lookup returns CDR1 MNHEY and CDR2 SVGAGI. This CDR3 reads CASRQGQGTEAFF. The CDR3, as DNA: TGTGCCAGCAGACAAGGACAGGGCACTGAAGCTTTCTTT.

The chain combines TRBV11-2 with TRBJ2-7; a weak D match, TRBD1 (6 bases). The CDR3 extends over 14 amino acids. Trimming stripped 3 bases from V and 2 bases from J, with 11 bases between. Germline loops: CDR1 SGHAT, CDR2 FQNNGV. In DNA form, the CDR3 reads TGTGCCAGCAGCTTTGACAGGTTAACCTACGAGCAGTACTTC. Its translation is CASSFDRLTYEQYF.

This clone was recorded at least ten times. The gene calls are TRBV19 and TRBJ1-3, with D possibly being TRBD1 (5 bases). Between the trimmed V and J ends, which lost 4 bases and 6 bases, there was a span of 13 bases. This CDR3 region has 14 residues. The germline V gene encodes CDR1 LNHDA and CDR2 SQIVND (reference sequence). CDR3 region: CASSRSRAENTIYF. The DNA of the CDR3 is TGTGCCAGTAGTAGGAGCAGGGCTGAAAACACCATATATTTT.